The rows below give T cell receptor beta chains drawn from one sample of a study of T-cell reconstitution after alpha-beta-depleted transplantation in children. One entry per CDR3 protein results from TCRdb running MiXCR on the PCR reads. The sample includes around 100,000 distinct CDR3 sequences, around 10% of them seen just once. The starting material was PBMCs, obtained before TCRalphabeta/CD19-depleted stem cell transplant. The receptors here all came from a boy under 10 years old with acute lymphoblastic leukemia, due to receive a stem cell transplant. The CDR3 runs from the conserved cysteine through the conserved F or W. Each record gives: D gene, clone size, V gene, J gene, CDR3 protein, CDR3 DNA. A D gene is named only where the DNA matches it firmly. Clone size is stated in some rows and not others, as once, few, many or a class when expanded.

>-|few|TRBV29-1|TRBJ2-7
CSAKTYEQYF
TGCAGCGCCAAGACCTACGAGCAGTACTTC
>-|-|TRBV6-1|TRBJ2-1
CASSEGGRVTLEQFF
TGTGCCAGCAGTGAGGGTGGCAGGGTCACTCTTGAGCAGTTCTTC
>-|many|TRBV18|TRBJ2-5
CASSPDPGSQETQYF
TGTGCCAGCTCACCAGACCCAGGATCACAAGAGACCCAGTACTTC
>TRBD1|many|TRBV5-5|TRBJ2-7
CASSPWDRGEQYF
TGTGCCAGCAGCCCCTGGGACAGGGGCGAGCAGTACTTC
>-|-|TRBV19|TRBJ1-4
CASRGTGRSNEKLFF
TGTGCCAGTAGGGGAACGGGACGCTCTAATGAAAAACTGTTTTTT
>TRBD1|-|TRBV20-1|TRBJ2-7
CSAYSGGYEQYF
TGCAGTGCTTACTCAGGGGGTTACGAGCAGTACTTC
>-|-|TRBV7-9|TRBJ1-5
CASSYNQGQPQHF
TGTGCCAGCAGCTATAATCAGGGGCAGCCCCAGCATTTT
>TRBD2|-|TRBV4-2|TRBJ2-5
CASSLPTSGRARRETQYF
TGTGCCAGCAGCCTCCCGACTAGCGGGAGGGCGAGGAGGGAGACCCAGTACTTC
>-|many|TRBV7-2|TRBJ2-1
CASSPIGTPYNEQFF
TGTGCCAGCAGCCCGATCGGGACCCCGTACAATGAGCAGTTCTTC
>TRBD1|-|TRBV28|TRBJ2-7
CASSLSFGTGRESEQYF
TGTGCCAGCAGTTTAAGTTTCGGGACAGGGAGGGAAAGCGAGCAGTACTTC
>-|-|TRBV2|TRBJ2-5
CASKGSGETQYF
TGTGCCAGCAAAGGGTCGGGAGAGACCCAGTACTTC
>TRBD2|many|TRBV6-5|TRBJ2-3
CASRTPGLAGTDTQYF
TGTGCCAGCAGGACTCCGGGACTAGCGGGCACAGATACGCAGTATTTT
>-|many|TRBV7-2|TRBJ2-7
CASSFLNPGSEQYF
TGTGCCAGCAGCTTCTTGAACCCGGGGTCCGAGCAGTACTTC
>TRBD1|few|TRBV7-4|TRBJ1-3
CASSLVGEPGTAFGNTIYF
TGTGCCAGCAGCTTAGTTGGCGAACCCGGGACAGCGTTTGGAAACACCATATATTTT
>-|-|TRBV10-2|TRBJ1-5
CASTSTWGNQPQHF
TGCGCCAGCACCTCAACATGGGGCAATCAGCCCCAGCATTTT
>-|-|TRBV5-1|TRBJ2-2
CASSPRWTGANTGELFF
TGCGCCAGCAGCCCGCGATGGACGGGAGCGAACACCGGGGAGCTGTTTTTT
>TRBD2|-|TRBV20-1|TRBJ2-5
CSANSDGGWETQYF
TGCAGTGCAAATTCTGACGGGGGGTGGGAGACCCAGTACTTC
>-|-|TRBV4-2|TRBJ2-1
CASSQVGGGNEQFF
TGTGCCAGCAGCCAAGTGGGCGGAGGAAATGAGCAGTTCTTC
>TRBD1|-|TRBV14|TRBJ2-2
CASSPYTGVMDGELFF
TGTGCCAGCAGCCCTTACACAGGGGTGATGGACGGGGAGCTGTTTTTT
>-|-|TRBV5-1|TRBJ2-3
CASSSTGRTSTDTQYF
TGCGCCAGCAGCTCGACAGGGAGGACTAGCACAGATACGCAGTATTTT
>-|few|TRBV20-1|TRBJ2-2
CSASSSERPRRELFF
TGCAGTGCTAGTTCCAGCGAGCGCCCAAGGCGGGAGCTGTTTTTT
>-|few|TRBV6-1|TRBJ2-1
CASSPRSATTYNEQFF
TGTGCCAGCAGTCCCCGTTCGGCCACAACCTACAATGAGCAGTTCTTC
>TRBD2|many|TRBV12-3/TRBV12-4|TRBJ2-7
CASSLGWTSGSLYEQYF
TGTGCCAGCAGTTTAGGTTGGACTAGCGGGAGCTTATACGAGCAGTACTTC
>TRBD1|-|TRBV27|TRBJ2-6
CASSGDRGTSGANVLTF
TGTGCCAGCAGTGGAGACAGGGGGACCTCTGGGGCCAACGTCCTGACTTTC
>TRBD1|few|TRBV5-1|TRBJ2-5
CASRDRGYMTQYF
TGCGCCAGCAGGGACAGGGGGTATATGACCCAGTACTTC
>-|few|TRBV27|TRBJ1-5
CASSEQGANQPQHF
TGTGCCAGCAGTGAGCAGGGTGCTAATCAGCCCCAGCATTTT
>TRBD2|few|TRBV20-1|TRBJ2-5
CSARDLGGGLWTQYF
TGCAGTGCTAGAGATCTCGGGGGAGGGTTGTGGACCCAGTACTTC
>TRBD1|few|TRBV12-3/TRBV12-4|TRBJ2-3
CTSIDTGTGFASTDTQYF
TGTACCAGCATTGATACTGGGACAGGGTTCGCTAGCACAGATACGCAGTATTTT
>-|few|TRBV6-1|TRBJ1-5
CASSELFSNQPQHF
TGTGCCAGCAGTGAGTTATTCAGCAATCAGCCCCAGCATTTT
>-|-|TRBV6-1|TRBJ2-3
CASCRVLSTDTQYF
TGTGCCAGCTGCCGGGTACTTAGCACAGATACGCAGTATTTT
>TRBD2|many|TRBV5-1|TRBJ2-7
CASSSGLAGALDSYEQYF
TGCGCCAGCAGCTCGGGACTAGCGGGAGCCCTCGACTCCTACGAGCAGTACTTC
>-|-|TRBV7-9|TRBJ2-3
CASSALRNLPDTQYF
TGTGCCAGCAGCGCGCTGCGGAACCTACCAGATACGCAGTATTTT
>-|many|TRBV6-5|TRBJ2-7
CASSSPGGGSLYEQYF
TGTGCCAGCAGTTCCCCCGGGGGCGGGAGTCTCTACGAGCAGTACTTC
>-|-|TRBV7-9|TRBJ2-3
CASSPLGVGADTQYF
TGTGCCAGCAGCCCTCTTGGGGTTGGGGCAGATACGCAGTATTTT
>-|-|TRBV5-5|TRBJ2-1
CASSLGGESYNEQFF
TGTGCCAGCAGCTTGGGGGGGGAGTCGTACAATGAGCAGTTCTTC
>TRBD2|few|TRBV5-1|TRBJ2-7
CASSLVPGGDEQYF
TGCGCCAGCAGCTTGGTCCCGGGGGGGGACGAGCAGTACTTC
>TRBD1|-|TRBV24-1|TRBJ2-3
CATSDLTTGDRPDTQYF
TGTGCCACCAGTGATTTAACGACAGGGGATCGCCCAGATACGCAGTATTTT